The 19 T cell receptor beta chains in this list originate from one sample, sequenced in a study of T cell repertoires in cytomegalovirus infection. A single record per CDR3 protein comes from TCRdb applying MiXCR to the reads. The table lists 76,000 or so distinct CDR3 sequences, about 4% of them singletons. The sequencing sample was made of PBMCs. The receptors here all came from a human donor in good health (CMV status not recorded). Some clones in this sample may be carry-over from other donors' samples.

In this sample, this clonotype turned up many times. The rearrangement joins TRBV7-8 to TRBJ1-1, with unresolved D. The CDR3 is made up of 15 amino acids. Trimming removed 2 bases at V and 0 bases at J, with 10 bases between. CDR1 and CDR2 from the germline V gene are SGHVS and FQNEAQ. CDR3 sequence (DNA): TGTGCCAGCAGCTTAAACGTGGGCATGAACACTGAAGCTTTCTTT. Residues: CASSLNVGMNTEAFF.

This clonotype was recorded many times. V is TRBV7-2 and J is TRBJ2-3; D unclear. CDR1 SGHTA and CDR2 FQGNSA come from the germline V gene. The CDR3 spans 11 residues. Trimming stripped 7 bases from V and 6 bases from J, with 8 bases between. The CDR3 protein is CASTSEDTQYF. The CDR3 bases are TGTGCCAGCACTTCAGAGGATACGCAGTATTTT. Together with reference TRBV7-2 and TRBJ2-3, the CDR3 gives the full variable domain: GAGVSQSPSNKVTEKGKDVELRCDPISGHTALYWYRQSLGQGLEFLIYFQGNSAPDKSGLPSDRFSAERTGGSVSTLTIQRTQQEDSAVYLCASTSEDTQYFGPGTRLTVL.

This clonotype has ten or more counts. V is TRBV4-3 and J is TRBJ1-2; the D gene is possibly TRBD1 (5 bases). CDR1 and CDR2 from the germline V gene are LGHNA and YSLEER. This CDR3 has 14 residues. V gave up 4 bases and J gave up 4 bases, with 13 bases separating them. CDR3 protein: CASSPNQGGYGYTF. CDR3 nucleotides: TGCGCCAGCAGCCCAAACCAGGGTGGCTATGGCTACACCTTC.

This clonotype was recorded many times. The chain is built from TRBV19 and TRBJ1-2; 7 bases align to TRBD1. The CDR3 covers 13 residues. Germline V gene data show CDR1 as LNHDA and CDR2 as SQIVND (reference sequence). V dropped 6 bases and J dropped 1; count of bases not matched to a gene: 2. CDR3: CASSAGGNYGYTF. The CDR3 coding sequence is TGTGCCAGTAGCGCAGGGGGTAACTATGGCTACACCTTC.

In this sample, this clonotype turned up many times. The chain has TRBV19 and TRBJ1-5; 8 bases are a match to TRBD1. The germline CDR1 and CDR2 sequences are LNHDA and SQIVND (reference sequence). CDR3 size: 17 residues. The J segment lost 0 bases and the V segment lost 5 bases, leaving 9 bases of the junction unmatched. The CDR3 bases are TGTGCCAGTAGTCCCCGTGGACAGGGCCTTAGCAATCAGCCCCAGCATTTT. Its protein is CASSPRGQGLSNQPQHF.

Many counts were recorded for this clonotype. This chain links TRBV10-3 with TRBJ2-5; D is undetermined. The CDR3 contains 13 residues. Germline CDR1 ENHRY, CDR2 SYGVKD. V was pared by 2 bases and J by 2 bases, with 6 bases between. This CDR3 is CAISEQHQETQYF. The CDR3 nucleotides read TGTGCCATCAGTGAGCAGCATCAAGAGACCCAGTACTTC.

This clonotype was seen at least ten times. This chain uses TRBV11-2 with TRBJ2-7, with D possibly being TRBD2 (5 bases). This CDR3 is 16 amino acids long. CDR1 is SGHAT, CDR2 FQNNGV, per germline. The V end lost 1 base, the J end lost 3 bases, and 16 bases lay between the germline ends. This CDR3 is CASSLASPVGGYEQYF. The CDR3 nucleotides read TGTGCCAGCAGCTTAGCATCTCCAGTTGGAGGCTACGAGCAGTACTTC.

This clonotype has ten or more counts. The V gene is TRBV6-1, the J gene TRBJ1-5; a possible D gene is TRBD1 (5 bases). Trimming removed 2 bases at V and 4 bases at J, with 12 bases between. This CDR3 is built from 15 residues. Germline CDR1 and CDR2: MNHNS and SASEGT. The CDR3, as DNA: TGTGCCAGCAGTGAACTTCCAAGGGGTAATCAGCCCCAGCATTTT. Amino acids: CASSELPRGNQPQHF.

This clonotype was seen ten or more times. The J gene is TRBJ1-5, the V gene TRBV5-6; the match to TRBD1 covers 8 bases. The CDR3 spans 15 residues. Germline V gene sequence: CDR1 SGHDT, CDR2 YYEEEE. V trimming: 7 bases; J trimming: 8 bases; junction bases outside the gene matches: 14. The CDR3 DNA sequence: TGTGCCAGCCACTTCGGCGCAGGGGGCAGCGAGCCCCAGCATTTT. Translated: CASHFGAGGSEPQHF.

This clonotype was found many times. This rearrangement joins TRBV4-3 to TRBJ1-6; D is ambiguous. From germline, CDR1 is LGHNA and CDR2 YSLEER. V lost 0 bases and J 9 bases, leaving 15 bases between the germline ends. The CDR3 consists of 16 residues. CDR3 residues: CASSQEVPPIASPLHF. DNA of the CDR3: TGCGCCAGCAGCCAAGAGGTCCCCCCTATCGCTTCACCCCTCCACTTT.

The table lists this clonotype with many counts. CDR3 sequence: CASSFWASEQYF. CDR3 coding DNA: TGTGCCAGCAGCTTCTGGGCCTCCGAGCAGTACTTC. The J gene is TRBJ2-7, the V gene TRBV7-8; D uncertain. Trimming stripped 3 bases from V and 6 bases from J, with 9 bases between. The CDR3 covers 12 residues. Per germline, CDR1 SGHVS and CDR2 FQNEAQ. The full variable domain, its missing parts supplied by reference TRBV7-8 and TRBJ2-7, is GAGVSQSPRYKVAKRGQDVALRCDPISGHVSLFWYQQALGQGPEFLTYFQNEAQLDKSGLPSDRFFAERPEGSVSTLKIQRTQQEDSAVYLCASSFWASEQYFGPGTRLTVT.

This clonotype has ten or more counts. The chain uses TRBV7-9 and TRBJ2-5; D possibly matches TRBD1 or TRBD2 (6 bases each). V was shortened by 5 bases and J by 5 bases, with 15 bases between the two germline ends. The germline CDR1 and CDR2 sequences are SEHNR and FQNEAQ (reference sequence). The CDR3 has 14 amino acids. The CDR3 sequence is CASSAQFGGETQYF. In nucleotides, the CDR3 is TGTGCCAGCAGCGCCCAATTCGGGGGCGAGACCCAGTACTTC.

This clonotype was detected ten times or more. The genes are TRBV7-8 and TRBJ2-6; D remains unclear. The CDR3 is 15 amino acids. Trimming shortened V by 5 bases and J by 0 bases, and 8 bases separated the two germline ends. Germline lookup yields CDR1 SGHVS and CDR2 FQNEAQ. The CDR3 region is CASSAFSSGANVLTF. The CDR3 DNA reads TGTGCCAGCAGCGCGTTTAGCTCTGGGGCCAACGTCCTGACTTTC.

There are many counts of this clonotype. The chain couples TRBV28 to TRBJ1-2; D call uncertain. The CDR3 is 14 residues long. V was trimmed by 1 base and J by 2 bases, leaving 8 bases between them. Germline values: CDR1 MDHEN, CDR2 SYDVKM. CDR3 protein: CASSLYGGNYGYTF. The CDR3, as DNA: TGTGCCAGCAGTTTATATGGCGGAAACTATGGCTACACCTTC.

This clonotype was observed many times. The J gene is TRBJ2-5, the V gene TRBV20-1, with a tentative D call TRBD1 (6 bases). Looked up from germline, CDR1 is DFQATT and CDR2 is SNEGSKA (reference sequence). The CDR3 sequence is 12 residues long. The V end was cut by 3 bases, the J end by 3 bases, with 8 bases between. The CDR3, as DNA: TGCAGTGCTAGCCCAGGGGAAGAGACCCAGTACTTC. Amino acids: CSASPGEETQYF.

At least ten counts were recorded for this clonotype. The V and J genes are TRBV7-9 and TRBJ2-1, with D hard to call. This CDR3 spans 14 amino acids. Looked up from germline, CDR1 is SEHNR and CDR2 is FQNEAQ (reference sequence). Trimming pared 2 bases from V and 7 bases from J, leaving 12 bases between. The CDR3 DNA sequence: TGTGCCAGCAGCTTACAGATCACGTTTAATGAGCAGTTCTTC. Translated, it gives CASSLQITFNEQFF.

This clonotype occurred many times. The chain links TRBV12-3 or TRBV12-4 to TRBJ2-5; D unclear. The CDR3 covers 14 residues. V lost 2 bases, J lost 2 bases, and 9 bases lay in between. CDR3 residues: CASSLSLPQETQYF. In nucleotides, the CDR3 is TGTGCCAGCAGTTTAAGCCTCCCGCAAGAGACCCAGTACTTC.

In this sample, this clonotype turned up many times. CDR3 nucleotides: TGTGCCAGCAGTTACCCCCCCGGGTTTGAGCAGTTCTTC. Protein sequence: CASSYPPGFEQFF. The chain joins TRBV6-6 to TRBJ2-1, with D unresolved. The V end was cut by 2 bases, the J end by 9 bases, with 11 bases between. The CDR3 loop spans 13 amino acids. Per germline, CDR1 MNHNY and CDR2 SVGAGI (reference sequence).

At least ten counts were recorded for this clonotype. V usage is TRBV10-3 and J usage is TRBJ2-5, with 7 nucleotides matching TRBD1. The V gene end was trimmed by 8 bases and the J gene end by 1 base; junction bases not matched to a gene: 10. Germline V gene sequence: CDR1 ENHRY, CDR2 SYGVKD. There are 15 residues in the CDR3. The CDR3 loop is CAISEKGARQETQYF. The CDR3 DNA reads TGTGCCATCTCAGAGAAGGGGGCCCGCCAAGAGACCCAGTACTTC.